The sequence of this T cell receptor beta chain was determined in a study of OX40 agonist ivuxolimab in advanced cancers. The overall study: Patients were dosed intravenously with ivuxolimab at 0.01 to 10 mg/kg every 2 weeks. Two cutaneous melanoma patients and one hepatocellular carcinoma patient, three in all, had partial responses.

Only in-frame clones appear in the TCRdb table, and some are missing; sequencing was by immunoSEQ multiplex PCR. The sample yields approximately 94,000 clones, about 92% seen once. This clone occurred a few times. Germline V gene data show CDR1 as ENHRY and CDR2 as SYGVKD. The CDR3 is made up of 11 amino acids. V dropped 2 bases and J dropped 8 bases, with 6 bases sitting between them. Here the sequenced sample was CD4+ or CD8+ T cells sorted from blood, taken in a trial of the OX40 agonist ivuxolimab. The receptor was derived from an adult with an advanced solid tumor such as melanoma, head and neck, liver or kidney cancer. The rearrangement uses TRBV10-3 and TRBJ1-1; unclear D gene. This chain's CDR3 is CAISEAYEAFF. The CDR3 region has the DNA TGTGCCATCAGTGAGGCATACGAAGCTTTCTTT.